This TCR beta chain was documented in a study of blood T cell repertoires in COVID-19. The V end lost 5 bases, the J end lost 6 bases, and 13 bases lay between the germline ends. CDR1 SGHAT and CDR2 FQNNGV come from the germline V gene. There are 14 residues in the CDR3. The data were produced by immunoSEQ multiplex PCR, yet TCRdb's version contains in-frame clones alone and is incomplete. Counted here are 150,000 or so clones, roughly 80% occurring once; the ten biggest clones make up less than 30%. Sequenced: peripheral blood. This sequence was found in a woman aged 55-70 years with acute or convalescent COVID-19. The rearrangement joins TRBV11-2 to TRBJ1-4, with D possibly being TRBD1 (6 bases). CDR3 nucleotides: TGTGCCAGCAGCGTAATTGGGGGCGATGAAAAACTGTTTTTT. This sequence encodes CASSVIGGDEKLFF.